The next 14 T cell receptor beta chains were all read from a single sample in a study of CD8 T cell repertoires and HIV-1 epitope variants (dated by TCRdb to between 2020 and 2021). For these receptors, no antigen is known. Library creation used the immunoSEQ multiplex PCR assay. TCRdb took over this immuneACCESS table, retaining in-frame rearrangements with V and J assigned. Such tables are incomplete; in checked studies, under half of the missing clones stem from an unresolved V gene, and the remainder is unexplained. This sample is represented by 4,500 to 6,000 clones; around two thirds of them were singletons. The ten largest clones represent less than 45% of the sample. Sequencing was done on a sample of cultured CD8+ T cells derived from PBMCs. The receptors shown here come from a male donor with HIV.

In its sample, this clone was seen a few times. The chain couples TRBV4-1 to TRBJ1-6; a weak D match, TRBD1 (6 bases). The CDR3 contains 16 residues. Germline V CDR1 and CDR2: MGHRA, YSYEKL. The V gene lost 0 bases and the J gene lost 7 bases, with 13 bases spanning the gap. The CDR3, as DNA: TGCGCCAGCAGCCAAGATACGGGGGCCAGGAATTCACCCCTCCACTTT. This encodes CASSQDTGARNSPLHF.

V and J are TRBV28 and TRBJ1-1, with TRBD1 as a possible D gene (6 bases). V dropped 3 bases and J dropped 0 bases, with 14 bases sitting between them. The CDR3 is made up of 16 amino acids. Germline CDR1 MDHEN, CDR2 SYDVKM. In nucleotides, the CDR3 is TGTGCCAGCAGTTTTTATCTCCGGACAGTGAACACTGAAGCTTTCTTT. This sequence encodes CASSFYLRTVNTEAFF.

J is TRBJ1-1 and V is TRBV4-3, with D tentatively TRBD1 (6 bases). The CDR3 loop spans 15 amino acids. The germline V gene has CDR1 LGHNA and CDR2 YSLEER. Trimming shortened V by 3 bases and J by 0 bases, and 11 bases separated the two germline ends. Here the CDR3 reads CASSHTYRVNTEAFF. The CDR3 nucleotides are TGCGCCAGCAGCCACACTTACAGGGTGAACACTGAAGCTTTCTTT.

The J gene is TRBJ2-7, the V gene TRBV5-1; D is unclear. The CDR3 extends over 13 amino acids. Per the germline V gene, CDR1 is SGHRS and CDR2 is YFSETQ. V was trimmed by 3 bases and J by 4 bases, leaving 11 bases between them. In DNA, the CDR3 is TGCGCCAGCAGCTCATCCCCTTCTTACGAGCAGTACTTC. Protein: CASSSSPSYEQYF. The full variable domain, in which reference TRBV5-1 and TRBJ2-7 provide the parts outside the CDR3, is KAGVTQTPRYLIKTRGQQVTLSCSPISGHRSVSWYQQTPGQGLQFLFEYFSETQRNKGNFPGRFSGRQFSNSRSEMNVSTLELGDSALYLCASSSSPSYEQYFGPGTRLTVT.

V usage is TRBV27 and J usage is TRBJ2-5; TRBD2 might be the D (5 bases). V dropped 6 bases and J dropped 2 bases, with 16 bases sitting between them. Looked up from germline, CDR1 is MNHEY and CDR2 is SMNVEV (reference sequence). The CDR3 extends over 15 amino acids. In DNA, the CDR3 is TGTGCCAGCAGCTCCGCCGGGATAGATCAAGAGACCCAGTACTTC. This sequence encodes CASSSAGIDQETQYF.

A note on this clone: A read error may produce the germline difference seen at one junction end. This CDR3 is CASSQVDLGLAGNNEQFF. DNA of the CDR3: TGCGCCAGCAGCCAAGTGGATCTAGGACTAGCGGGGAACAACGAGCAGTTCTTC. The chain uses TRBV4-1 and TRBJ2-1; 12 bases are shared with TRBD2. Germline V gene data show CDR1 as MGHRA and CDR2 as YSYEKL. The CDR3 is 18 amino acids.

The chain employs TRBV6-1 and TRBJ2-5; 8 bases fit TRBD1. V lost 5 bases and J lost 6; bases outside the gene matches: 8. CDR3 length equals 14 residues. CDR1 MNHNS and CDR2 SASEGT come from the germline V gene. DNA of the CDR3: TGTGCCAGCAGTATTACGACAGGGGTCAAGACCCAGTACTTC. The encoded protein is CASSITTGVKTQYF.

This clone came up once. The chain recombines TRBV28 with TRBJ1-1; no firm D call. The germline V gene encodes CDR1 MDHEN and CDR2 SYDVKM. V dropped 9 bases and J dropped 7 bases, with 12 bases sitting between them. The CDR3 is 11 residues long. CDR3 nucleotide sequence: TGTGCCAGTTCTCCGCTTAGTGAAGCTTTCTTT. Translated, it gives CASSPLSEAFF.

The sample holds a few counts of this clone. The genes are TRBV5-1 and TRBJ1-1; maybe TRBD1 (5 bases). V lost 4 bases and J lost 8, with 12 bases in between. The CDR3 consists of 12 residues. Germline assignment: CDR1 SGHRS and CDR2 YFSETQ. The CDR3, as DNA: TGCGCCAGCAGCCGATGGGGGACGGAAGCTTTCTTT. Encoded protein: CASSRWGTEAFF.

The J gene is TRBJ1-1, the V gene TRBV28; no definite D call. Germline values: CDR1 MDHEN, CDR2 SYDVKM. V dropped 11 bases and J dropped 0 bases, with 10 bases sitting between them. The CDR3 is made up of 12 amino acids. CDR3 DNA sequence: TGTGCCTCAATCCGGGTGAACACTGAAGCTTTCTTT. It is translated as CASIRVNTEAFF.

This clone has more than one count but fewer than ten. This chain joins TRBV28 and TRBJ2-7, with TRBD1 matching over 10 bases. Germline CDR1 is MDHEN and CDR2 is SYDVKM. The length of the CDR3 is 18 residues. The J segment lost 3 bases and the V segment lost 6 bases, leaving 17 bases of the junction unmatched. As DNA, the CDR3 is TGTGCCAGCAGAAGCCTGGGACAGGGGTCAACTTCCTTCTACGAGCAGTACTTC. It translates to CASRSLGQGSTSFYEQYF. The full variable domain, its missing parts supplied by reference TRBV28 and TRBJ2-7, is DVKVTQSSRYLVKRTGEKVFLECVQDMDHENMFWYRQDPGLGLRLIYFSYDVKMKEKGDIPEGYSVSREKKERFSLILESASTNQTSMYLCASRSLGQGSTSFYEQYFGPGTRLTVT.

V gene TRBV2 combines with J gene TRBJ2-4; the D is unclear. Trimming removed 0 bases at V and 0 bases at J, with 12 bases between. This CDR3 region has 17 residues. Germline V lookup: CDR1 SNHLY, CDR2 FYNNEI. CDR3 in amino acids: CASSEAVRQLAKNIQYF. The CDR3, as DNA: TGTGCCAGCAGTGAAGCGGTCAGACAACTAGCCAAAAACATTCAGTACTTC.

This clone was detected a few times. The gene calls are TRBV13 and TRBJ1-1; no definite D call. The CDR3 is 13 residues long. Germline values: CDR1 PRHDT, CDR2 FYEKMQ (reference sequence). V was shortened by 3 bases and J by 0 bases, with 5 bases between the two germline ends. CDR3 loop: CASSFPLNTEAFF. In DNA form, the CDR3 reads TGTGCCAGCAGCTTCCCCTTGAACACTGAAGCTTTCTTT.

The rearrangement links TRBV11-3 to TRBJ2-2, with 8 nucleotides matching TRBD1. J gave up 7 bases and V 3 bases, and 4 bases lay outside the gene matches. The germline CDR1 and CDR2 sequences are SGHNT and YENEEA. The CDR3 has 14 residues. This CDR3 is CASSFHRGIGELFF. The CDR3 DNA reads TGTGCCAGCAGCTTTCACAGGGGGATCGGGGAGCTGTTTTTT.